The clone carrying this T cell receptor (beta chain) was counted once. The sample originates from a study of blood T cell repertoires in COVID-19. About the research overall: The cDNA or gDNA used as material had been derived from T cells, B-cell-depleted T cells, or PBMCs.

Only in-frame clones appear in the TCRdb table, and some are missing; sequencing was by immunoSEQ multiplex PCR. Here the sample spans more than 85,000 clones, roughly 84% being singletons. The CDR3 has 14 amino acids. V was pared by 4 bases and J by 4 bases, with 3 bases of the junction left unmatched. CDR1 is SGDLS and CDR2 is YYNGEE in the germline V gene. The clonotype originates from a human donor in a cohort sampled during active COVID-19. This chain links TRBV9 with TRBJ1-4; TRBD1 agrees at 8 bases. Sequenced sample: peripheral blood. The CDR3 reads CASSIDRGNEKLFF. CDR3 sequence (DNA): TGTGCCAGCAGCATCGACAGGGGTAATGAAAAACTGTTTTTT. Full variable domain (rest looked up from reference TRBV9 and TRBJ1-4): DSGVTQTPKHLITATGQRVTLRCSPRSGDLSVYWYQQSLDQGLQFLIQYYNGEERAKGNILERFSAQQFPDLHSELNLSSLELGDSALYFCASSIDRGNEKLFFGSGTQLSVL.